This TCR beta chain was found in a study of blood T cell repertoires in COVID-19. Study overall: COVID-19 samples, acute and convalescent, were from the United States, Italy and Spain. The cDNA or gDNA used as material had been derived from T cells, B-cell-depleted T cells, or PBMCs.

Germline trimming cut 4 bases from V and 4 bases from J; bases unmatched to any gene: 3. This CDR3 is built from 14 residues. Per the germline V gene, CDR1 is SGHRS and CDR2 is YFSETQ. In the study's own analysis: Nucleated cell number was recorded as an estimate derived from reference gene primer amplification. The assay was immunoSEQ multiplex PCR, and TCRdb's table has in-frame clones only and misses some. V and J calls and clone size are copied from that table; D and trimming were computed from the DNA. There are some 69,000 clones in the sample; 79% occur only once, and approximately 17% lies in the top ten.

The sequenced sample was peripheral blood. The sequence came from a man aged 55 to 70 with acute or convalescent COVID-19. The rearrangement joins TRBV5-1 to TRBJ1-3, with 9 bases lining up with TRBD1. The CDR3 nucleotides read TGCGCCAGCAGCGGACAGGGGTTGGGAAACACCATATATTTT. This translates into CASSGQGLGNTIYF.